Below are 22 T cell receptor beta chains sequenced from a single sample in a study of T cells after yellow fever vaccination. In TCRdb, the 5' RACE reads were re-called with MiXCR into one record per CDR3 protein. The sample consists of approximately 450,000 distinct CDR3 sequences, around a sixth of them appearing once. The source was PBMCs, collected before the yellow fever booster vaccination. These receptors were taken from a man in his late teens or twenties who received the YFV17D yellow fever vaccine.

This chain links TRBV3-1 with TRBJ2-1, with TRBD2 matching over 9 bases. This CDR3 region has 17 residues. Germline trimming cut 7 bases from V and 7 bases from J; bases unmatched to any gene: 17. Germline V CDR1 and CDR2: LGHDT, YNNKEL (reference sequence). CDR3 sequence reads: CASTPVAGAGVGNEQFF. In nucleotides, the CDR3 is TGTGCCAGCACCCCTGTAGCGGGGGCCGGGGTAGGGAATGAGCAGTTCTTC.

The rearrangement uses TRBV12-3 or TRBV12-4 and TRBJ1-5; the match to TRBD1 covers 9 bases. The CDR3 length is 14 residues. J was trimmed by 6 bases and V by 2 bases; bases with no gene match: 2. CDR3 region: CASSLLDRGQPQHF. The CDR3 DNA reads TGTGCCAGCAGTTTACTGGACAGGGGTCAGCCCCAGCATTTT.

The V gene is TRBV11-2, the J gene TRBJ2-1; 11 positions agree with TRBD2. J lost 8 bases, V lost 5 bases, and 8 bases had no gene match. This CDR3 has 15 residues. In germline, CDR1 is SGHAT, CDR2 FQNNGV. DNA of the CDR3: TGTGCCAGCAGCCCGACTAGCGGGGTAAAGGATGAGCAGTTCTTC. It codes for CASSPTSGVKDEQFF.

The genes are TRBV20-1 and TRBJ1-2; D uncertain. The V end lost 6 bases, the J end lost 0 bases, and 11 bases lay between the germline ends. Germline CDR1 is DFQATT and CDR2 is SNEGSKA (reference sequence). This CDR3 is 13 amino acids long. CDR3 sequence (DNA): TGCAGTGCCGAGGCCGGAGCTAACTATGGCTACACCTTC. Translated: CSAEAGANYGYTF.

This clonotype has a handful of counts. The rearrangement uses TRBV9 and TRBJ1-1; tentatively, D is TRBD1 (5 bases). The germline gives CDR1 SGDLS, CDR2 YYNGEE. Trimming took 3 bases from V and 3 from J, leaving 12 bases between them. The CDR3 consists of 14 residues. Here the CDR3 reads CASSGGLGDTEAFF. As DNA, the CDR3 is TGTGCCAGCAGCGGGGGACTCGGCGACACTGAAGCTTTCTTT.

CDR3 sequence reads: CASSRGLAGGHGETQYF. The CDR3 nucleotides are TGCGCCAGCAGCAGGGGACTAGCGGGGGGGCATGGAGAGACCCAGTACTTC. The rearrangement links TRBV5-1 to TRBJ2-5, with 16 bases aligning to TRBD2. From germline, CDR1 is SGHRS and CDR2 YFSETQ. V lost 4 bases, J lost 4 bases, and 7 bases stayed unmatched. The CDR3 spans 17 residues.

This rearrangement joins TRBV20-1 to TRBJ2-5, with D possibly TRBD2 on 5 matching bases. Germline V gives CDR1 DFQATT, CDR2 SNEGSKA (reference sequence). The CDR3 runs 12 residues. Trimming pared 5 bases from V and 5 bases from J, leaving 12 bases between. CDR3 in amino acids: CSALTMEETQYF. The CDR3 bases are TGCAGTGCTCTGACTATGGAGGAGACCCAGTACTTC.

The V and J genes are TRBV4-2 and TRBJ2-7; D is possibly TRBD1 or TRBD2 (5 bases each). CDR1 LGHNA and CDR2 YNFKEQ come from the germline V gene. Trimming shortened V by 8 bases and J by 3 bases, and 14 bases separated the two germline ends. This CDR3 has 13 residues. CDR3 sequence (DNA): TGTGCCAGCTCGGTAGGGACGATCTACGAGCAGTACTTC. Its translation is CASSVGTIYEQYF.

V usage is TRBV5-1 and J usage is TRBJ2-1; D is unclear. V was clipped by 4 bases and J by 4 bases, with 21 bases between them. The CDR3 runs 17 residues. The germline V gene encodes CDR1 SGHRS and CDR2 YFSETQ. CDR3: CASSPPWVESPYNEQFF. DNA for the CDR3: TGCGCCAGCAGCCCCCCTTGGGTTGAATCTCCATACAATGAGCAGTTCTTC.

The chain combines TRBV20-1 with TRBJ2-7; possibly TRBD1 or TRBD2 for D (5 bases each). The length of the CDR3 is 14 residues. Germline loops: CDR1 DFQATT, CDR2 SNEGSKA (reference sequence). Trimming left V 0 bases short and J 3 bases short, with 12 bases between. For the CDR3, the DNA is TGCAGTGCTAGAGATCCCGGGGCAAGCTACGAGCAGTACTTC. This encodes CSARDPGASYEQYF.

A few counts support this clonotype. This chain connects TRBV12-3 or TRBV12-4 to TRBJ1-6; D gene uncertain. Trimming cost V 2 bases and J 0 bases, with 17 bases left between them. The CDR3 has 19 amino acids. The DNA for the CDR3 is TGTGCCAGCAGTTTAATGCCCGGCAGGTCTAGCTCCTATAATTCACCCCTCCACTTT. Protein product: CASSLMPGRSSSYNSPLHF.

The chain uses TRBV7-2 and TRBJ2-7; 8 bases align to TRBD2. V was pared by 5 bases and J by 1 base, with 7 bases of the junction left unmatched. Germline V gene sequence: CDR1 SGHTA, CDR2 FQGNSA. This CDR3 has 15 amino acids. DNA of the CDR3: TGTGCCAGCAGCCGTTTTAGCGGGACTTCCTACGAGCAGTACTTC. It yields the protein CASSRFSGTSYEQYF.

The chain is built from TRBV6-2 or TRBV6-3 and TRBJ2-2; 13 positions match TRBD2. The CDR3 is 17 amino acids. The germline gives CDR1 MNHEY, CDR2 SVGEGT. V was clipped by 2 bases and J by 3 bases; unmatched bases: 3. The CDR3 protein is CASSYTSGGEDTGELFF. As DNA, the CDR3 is TGTGCCAGCAGTTACACTAGCGGGGGGGAGGACACCGGGGAGCTGTTTTTT.

This clonotype has at least ten counts. J is TRBJ2-7 and V is TRBV6-5; 9 nucleotides agree with TRBD1. CDR3 length: 15 residues. CDR1 and CDR2 from the germline V gene are MNHEY and SVGAGI. Trimming cost V 5 bases and J 2 bases; bases outside gene matches: 7. The CDR3: CASSRGGQGTYEQYF. In DNA form, the CDR3 reads TGTGCCAGCAGTCGTGGGGGACAGGGTACCTACGAGCAGTACTTC.

This clonotype was detected a few times. This chain links TRBV5-1 with TRBJ2-1, with D perhaps matching TRBD2 (6 bases). Looked up from germline, CDR1 is SGHRS and CDR2 is YFSETQ. The CDR3 consists of 17 residues. The germline V and J ends were trimmed by 0 bases and 0 bases, with 13 bases remaining between them. The CDR3 DNA is TGCGCCAGCAGCTTGGGGATGGGACTCCGCTCCTACAATGAGCAGTTCTTC. This sequence encodes CASSLGMGLRSYNEQFF.

This sequence joins TRBV10-3 and TRBJ1-1; D is uncertain. Trimming pared 4 bases from V and 0 bases from J, leaving 6 bases between. In germline, CDR1 is ENHRY, CDR2 SYGVKD. This CDR3 contains 13 residues. DNA for the CDR3: TGTGCCATCAGTGTCGGATTGAACACTGAAGCTTTCTTT. Residues: CAISVGLNTEAFF.

This clonotype turned up a few times. This sequence joins TRBV6-2 or TRBV6-3 and TRBJ2-7; D call uncertain. V was shortened by 8 bases and J by 6 bases, with 20 bases between the two germline ends. There are 14 residues in the CDR3. The germline gives CDR1 MNHEY, CDR2 SVGEGT. The CDR3 region has the DNA TGTGCCAGCGCTCTTAAGGCTCAGGTCCCCGAGCAGTACTTC. Its protein product is CASALKAQVPEQYF.

This clonotype was seen only a few times. The genes are TRBV20-1 and TRBJ2-7; possible D gene TRBD2, 6 bases. V lost 6 bases to trimming and J lost 4 bases, with 13 bases between them. Per the germline V gene, CDR1 is DFQATT and CDR2 is SNEGSKA (reference sequence). The CDR3 consists of 12 residues. CDR3 loop: CSAGLDPYEQYV. The DNA for the CDR3 is TGCAGTGCGGGACTGGATCCTTACGAGCAGTACGTC.

This clonotype was counted only a few times. The chain couples TRBV5-1 to TRBJ1-6; D unresolved. The CDR3 loop spans 12 amino acids. The germline V gene encodes CDR1 SGHRS and CDR2 YFSETQ. Trimming left V 5 bases short and J 15 bases short, with 15 bases between. The CDR3 coding sequence is TGCGCCAGCAGGGACCAACGCGGGAGCCTCCACTTT. Translation gives CASRDQRGSLHF.

The chain combines TRBV7-2 with TRBJ2-2; a weak D match, TRBD2 (5 bases). With 5 bases removed from V and 4 bases from J, the gap between germline ends came to 17 bases. This CDR3 spans 16 amino acids. Germline CDR1 is SGHTA and CDR2 is FQGNSA. The CDR3 is CASSPAGSWGTGELFF. The CDR3, as DNA: TGTGCCAGCAGCCCGGCGGGTTCGTGGGGCACCGGGGAGCTGTTTTTT. The full variable domain, in which reference TRBV7-2 and TRBJ2-2 provide the parts outside the CDR3, is GAGVSQSPSNKVTEKGKDVELRCDPISGHTALYWYRQSLGQGLEFLIYFQGNSAPDKSGLPSDRFSAERTGGSVSTLTIQRTQQEDSAVYLCASSPAGSWGTGELFFGEGSRLTVL.

This clonotype has more than one count but fewer than ten. The genes are TRBV12-3 or TRBV12-4 and TRBJ2-6, with TRBD1 as a possible D gene (6 bases). This CDR3 spans 15 amino acids. V lost 4 bases, J lost 4 bases, and 11 bases lay in between. CDR3 sequence: CASSSGVLGANVLTF. The CDR3 DNA reads TGTGCCAGCAGTTCAGGGGTTCTCGGGGCCAACGTCCTGACTTTC.

This clonotype appeared once. CDR3 residues: CAISETRDQPQHF. The CDR3 DNA reads as TGTGCCATCAGTGAGACCAGAGATCAGCCCCAGCATTTT. The rearrangement joins TRBV10-3 to TRBJ1-5; no firm D call. Germline CDR1 reads ENHRY; CDR2 reads SYGVKD. V shed 2 bases and J shed 5 bases, with 7 bases lying between them. CDR3 size: 13 residues.